Detailed here is one TCR beta chain. The data were obtained in a study of identical twins. TCRdb fed the 5' RACE reads into MiXCR, producing one record per CDR3 protein. The sample lists roughly 700,000 distinct CDR3 sequences, over 8.5% occurring once. The sample also formed part of further work on yellow fever vaccine responses in identical twins.

Sequencing used PBMCs. The receptor's source is a woman under 30 in good health.

The CDR3 sequence is CASRTTSSPLHF. CDR3 in DNA: TGTGCCAGTCGGACAACCTCTTCACCCCTCCACTTT. The chain carries TRBV6-2 or TRBV6-3 and TRBJ1-6; tentative D call: TRBD1 (5 bases). In germline, CDR1 is MNHEY, CDR2 SVGEGT. The CDR3 covers 12 residues. The germline V and J ends were trimmed by 9 bases and 9 bases, with 12 bases remaining between them.